The 14 T cell receptor beta chains reported below all come from one sample, sequenced in a study of control samples from healthy donors and cancer patients. Method: immunoSEQ multiplex PCR; TCRdb's copy keeps in-frame clones and lacks some. The profile shows over 150,000 clones, around 96% of them singletons. Source material: blood. The receptors here all came from a middle-aged man in good health.

This clone showed up just once. This chain links TRBV30 with TRBJ1-2; TRBD1 aligns across 7 bases. Germline CDR1 is GTSNPN and CDR2 is SVGIG (reference sequence). The CDR3 has 15 amino acids. The J segment lost 1 base and the V segment lost 1 base, leaving 6 bases of the junction unmatched. CDR3 sequence reads: CAWSGGTDFNYGYTF. DNA for the CDR3: TGTGCCTGGAGTGGGGGGACAGACTTTAACTATGGCTACACCTTC.

This chain joins TRBV18 and TRBJ1-1, with D perhaps TRBD1 (5 bases). Germline V gene sequence: CDR1 KGHSH, CDR2 LQKENI. The CDR3 length is 15 residues. The germline V and J ends were trimmed by 6 bases and 6 bases, with 20 bases remaining between them. The DNA for the CDR3 is TGTGCCAGCTCCCGGATGGGGCCCGGCTATGCTGAAGCTTTCTTT. Protein product: CASSRMGPGYAEAFF.

The CDR3 nucleotides read TGTGCCAGCAGAATAAGTCAGAATGCTGGCTACACCTTC. It yields the protein CASRISQNAGYTF. V and J are TRBV2 and TRBJ1-2; D unresolved. The length of the CDR3 is 13 residues. CDR1 is SNHLY, CDR2 FYNNEI, per germline. Trimming took off 6 bases at V and 7 bases at J, with 15 bases between the two ends.

This chain connects TRBV6-2 or TRBV6-3 to TRBJ1-2, with 7 bases matching TRBD1. This CDR3 has 15 amino acids. The trim removed 0 bases at V and 3 bases at J, leaving 4 bases unmatched. Germline CDR1 MNHEY, CDR2 SVGEGT. The DNA of the CDR3 is TGTGCCAGCAGTTACTCGGAGGGGGCGTACTATGGCTACACCTTC. Amino acids: CASSYSEGAYYGYTF.

This chain joins TRBV13 and TRBJ1-6; 8 bases are shared with TRBD1. Germline assignment: CDR1 PRHDT and CDR2 FYEKMQ (reference sequence). The ends lost 5 bases at V and 6 bases at J; junction bases unmatched: 3. CDR3 length: 14 residues. CDR3 region: CASSPGQGNSPLHF. The CDR3 nucleotides read TGTGCCAGCAGCCCCGGACAGGGTAATTCACCCCTCCACTTT.

The rearrangement links TRBV7-9 to TRBJ1-2, with 7 bases matching TRBD1. V was pared by 4 bases and J by 4 bases, with 12 bases of the junction left unmatched. Germline CDR1 reads SEHNR; CDR2 reads FQNEAQ (reference sequence). This CDR3 has 16 residues. This CDR3 is CASSSNRQGSVYGYTF. CDR3 nucleotides: TGTGCCAGCAGCTCGAATAGACAGGGTTCTGTCTATGGCTACACCTTC.

The J gene is TRBJ1-1, the V gene TRBV6-5; D uncertain. The CDR3 loop spans 15 amino acids. Germline CDR1 and CDR2: MNHEY and SVGAGI. Trimming pared 3 bases from V and 2 bases from J, leaving 13 bases between. CDR3 DNA sequence: TGTGCCAGCAGTTATTCTGGGCAGGCCAACACTGAAGCTTTCTTT. Its translation: CASSYSGQANTEAFF.

In DNA, the CDR3 is TGTGCCAGCAGGGACGGTTATAATTCACCCCTCCACTTT. Translated: CASRDGYNSPLHF. The chain uses TRBV2 and TRBJ1-6; D gene unclear. The germline V and J ends were trimmed by 6 bases and 4 bases, with 7 bases remaining between them. The CDR3 is 13 residues long. Germline loops: CDR1 SNHLY, CDR2 FYNNEI. The whole variable domain, remainder taken from reference TRBV2 and TRBJ1-6, is EPEVTQTPSHQVTQMGQEVILRCVPISNHLYFYWYRQILGQKVEFLVSFYNNEISEKSEIFDDQFSVERPDGSNFTLKIRSTKLEDSAMYFCASRDGYNSPLHFGNGTRLTVT.

This clone was seen just once. The chain links TRBV25-1 to TRBJ2-1; tentatively, D is TRBD2 (6 bases). The length of the CDR3 is 15 residues. Germline CDR1 reads MGHDK; CDR2 reads SYGVNS. V was cut by 7 bases and J by 0 bases, with 13 bases left in between. For the CDR3, the DNA is TGTGCCAGCACCCGCCCCGGGAGCTCCTACAATGAGCAGTTCTTC. Protein product: CASTRPGSSYNEQFF.

The chain is built from TRBV2 and TRBJ2-1; 7 positions agree with TRBD1. CDR1 SNHLY and CDR2 FYNNEI come from the germline V gene. V lost 6 bases to trimming and J lost 9 bases; unmatched junction nucleotides: 11. The CDR3 is 14 residues long. The CDR3 region has the DNA TGTGCCAGCAGGGCTATAGACAGGGAAAGTGAGCAGTTCTTC. Translating gives CASRAIDRESEQFF. Based on the CDR3 plus reference TRBV2 and TRBJ2-1, the full variable domain is EPEVTQTPSHQVTQMGQEVILRCVPISNHLYFYWYRQILGQKVEFLVSFYNNEISEKSEIFDDQFSVERPDGSNFTLKIRSTKLEDSAMYFCASRAIDRESEQFFGPGTRLTVL.

The chain joins TRBV4-1 to TRBJ1-3; 10 bases are a match to TRBD1. V lost 1 base, J lost 4 bases, and 7 bases stayed unmatched. CDR3 size: 17 residues. From germline, CDR1 is MGHRA and CDR2 YSYEKL. The CDR3 DNA reads TGCGCCAGCAGCCAAGTTCCGGGACAGGGGTCCGGAAACACCATATATTTT. It yields the protein CASSQVPGQGSGNTIYF.

The chain carries TRBV2 and TRBJ1-1, with D perhaps matching TRBD1 (5 bases). Germline values: CDR1 SNHLY, CDR2 FYNNEI. V lost 4 bases and J 4 bases, leaving 13 bases between the germline ends. The CDR3 is made up of 14 amino acids. The CDR3 reads CASSAMYGGTEAFF. The DNA for the CDR3 is TGTGCCAGCAGTGCCATGTATGGGGGCACTGAAGCTTTCTTT.

The V gene is TRBV6-1, the J gene TRBJ2-3; either TRBD1 or TRBD2 may fit D (5 bases each). From germline, CDR1 is MNHNS and CDR2 SASEGT. There are 17 residues in the CDR3. V lost 0 bases and J 2 bases, leaving 15 bases between the germline ends. CDR3 sequence reads: CASSEATPGRYTDTQYF. CDR3 DNA: TGTGCCAGCAGTGAAGCTACGCCGGGACGTTACACAGATACGCAGTATTTT.

The genes are TRBV5-1 and TRBJ1-5; D call uncertain. The V end was cut by 4 bases, the J end by 0 bases, with 20 bases between. The CDR3 is 18 residues long. Per the germline V gene, CDR1 is SGHRS and CDR2 is YFSETQ. The CDR3 nucleotides read TGCGCCAGCAGCCCCAAAACCGTGGCGTGGAATAGCAATCAGCCCCAGCATTTT. Translating it yields CASSPKTVAWNSNQPQHF. Full variable domain (outside the CDR3, taken from reference TRBV5-1 and TRBJ1-5): KAGVTQTPRYLIKTRGQQVTLSCSPISGHRSVSWYQQTPGQGLQFLFEYFSETQRNKGNFPGRFSGRQFSNSRSEMNVSTLELGDSALYLCASSPKTVAWNSNQPQHFGDGTRLSIL.